Listed below are T cell receptor beta chains from one sample, sequenced in a study of shared clonotypes between healthy human individuals. Using immunoSEQ multiplex PCR, the repertoire was profiled, and TCRdb retains in-frame clones only, with some absent. The table shows approximately 2.5 million clones, with more than 85% occurring only once. Sequenced: naive CD4+ T cells from PBMCs. These receptors all come from a man between 18 and 35 years old in good health. Some clones in this sample may be carry-over from other donors' samples. CDR3s include the opening cysteine and the closing phenylalanine or tryptophan. A D gene is named only where the DNA matches it firmly. Not all rows give a size; the values are once, few, many and, for expanded clones, a class.

size	D	V	length	J	DNA	CDR3
.	TRBD2	TRBV7-9	14	TRBJ2-3	TGTGCCAGCAGCCTACTAGCGGCAGGAGATACGCAGTATTTT	CASSLLAAGDTQYF
.	TRBD2	TRBV7-3	16	TRBJ2-3	TGTGCCAGCAGCCCGCCGGGGGGGCTAGGCACAGATACGCAGTATTTT	CASSPPGGLGTDTQYF
few	.	TRBV11-1	13	TRBJ1-6	TGTGCCAGCAGCTTAGAACAAGTGACACCCCTCCACTTT	CASSLEQVTPLHF
.	TRBD1	TRBV7-8	15	TRBJ1-2	TGTGCCAGCAGCTTAGGGTTGGACAGGGGCGATGGCTACACCTTC	CASSLGLDRGDGYTF
.	.	TRBV7-7	14	TRBJ2-2	TGTGCCAGCAGCCCGATTGGGGTCACCGGGGAGCTGTTTTTT	CASSPIGVTGELFF
.	TRBD1	TRBV6-5	15	TRBJ1-4	TGTGCCAGCAGTCGACAGGGGGCAAGGAATGAAAAACTGTTTTTT	CASSRQGARNEKLFF
.	.	TRBV6-1	14	TRBJ2-5	TGTGCCAGCAGTGAAGGAACAGGGCGGCAGACCCAGTACTTC	CASSEGTGRQTQYF
.	TRBD1	TRBV7-3	16	TRBJ1-5	TGTGCCAGCAGCTTTAACAGGGGGCGTGGCAATCAGCCCCAGCATTTT	CASSFNRGRGNQPQHF
.	TRBD1	TRBV27	21	TRBJ2-1	TGTGCCAGCAGTTTCCTCCGGACAGGGAAAGTCGATATAACCTCCTACAATGAGCAGTTCTTC	CASSFLRTGKVDITSYNEQFF
once	.	TRBV18	14	TRBJ2-7	TGTGCCAGCTCCCCGGATTATGGGTCCTACGAGCAGTACTTC	CASSPDYGSYEQYF
.	TRBD1	TRBV28	16	TRBJ2-5	TGTGCCAGCACTCCCCCTGGGACAGCCCAGTGGGAGACCCAGTACTTC	CASTPPGTAQWETQYF
.	TRBD2	TRBV5-1	16	TRBJ2-5	TGCGCCAGCAGCCGGGCGGCTAGCGGGGCGGGGGAGACCCAGTACTTC	CASSRAASGAGETQYF
.	.	TRBV5-1	14	TRBJ1-1	TGCGCCAGCAGCGTGACACAGATGAACACTGAAGCTTTCTTT	CASSVTQMNTEAFF
.	.	TRBV9	13	TRBJ2-2	TGTGCCAGCAGCGTTCAGAACACCGGGGAGCTGTTTTTT	CASSVQNTGELFF
.	TRBD1	TRBV28	16	TRBJ1-6	TGTGCCAAGATCCGGGACAGGGGATCCTATAATTCACCCCTCCACTTT	CAKIRDRGSYNSPLHF
.	TRBD1	TRBV7-8	16	TRBJ2-1	TGTGCCAGCAGCTTCGGCAGGGGGAGCTCCTACAATGAGCAGTTCTTC	CASSFGRGSSYNEQFF
.	TRBD1	TRBV10-3	14	TRBJ1-2	TGTGCCATCAGTGTTCAGGGGGCAAACTATGGCTACACCTTC	CAISVQGANYGYTF
.	TRBD2	TRBV11-2	15	TRBJ2-3	TGTGCCAGCAGCGCGAGACTAGCGGGGACAGATACGCAGTATTTT	CASSARLAGTDTQYF
.	.	TRBV5-1	14	TRBJ2-7	TGCGCCAGCAGCTTGGCCCCACAGGCCTACGAGCAGTACTTC	CASSLAPQAYEQYF
.	.	TRBV5-8	14	TRBJ1-1	TGTGCCAGCAGCTTCCGGAAAGTCCACACTGAAGCTTTCTTT	CASSFRKVHTEAFF
.	.	TRBV7-2	13	TRBJ1-2	TGTGCCAGCAGCTTAGTTCGGGCGGATGGCTACACCTTC	CASSLVRADGYTF
.	.	TRBV18	15	TRBJ1-5	TGTGCCAGCTCACCCTTCGGGGGGTCGAATCAGCCCCAGCATTTT	CASSPFGGSNQPQHF
.	.	TRBV6-1	17	TRBJ2-2	TGTGCCAGCAGTGCCACCACAGGGCCCTTCGCTGTCGGGGAGCTGTTTTTT	CASSATTGPFAVGELFF
.	.	TRBV28	15	TRBJ1-5	TGTGCCAGCAGTTTAAGTTCCAGCGTGAATCAGCCCCAGCATTTT	CASSLSSSVNQPQHF
.	TRBD1	TRBV29-1	13	TRBJ2-3	TGCAGCGCCCGGACAGGGGGCACAGATACGCAGTATTTT	CSARTGGTDTQYF
.	.	TRBV7-3	16	TRBJ2-5	TGTGCCAGCAGCTCCAATCCGGGTGGTCCCTGGGAGACCCAGTACTTC	CASSSNPGGPWETQYF
.	.	TRBV28	14	TRBJ2-5	TGTGCCAGCAGTTTATTCACGGCACGGGAGACCCAGTACTTC	CASSLFTARETQYF
.	TRBD2	TRBV5-1	16	TRBJ2-1	TGCGCCAGCAGCATATTAGCGGGACCCTCCTACAATGAGCAGTTCTTC	CASSILAGPSYNEQFF
.	.	TRBV27	15	TRBJ1-5	TGTGCCAGCAGCCCCTATTGGGGTGCGAATCAGCCCCAGCATTTT	CASSPYWGANQPQHF
.	TRBD1	TRBV2	16	TRBJ1-3	TGTGCCAGCAGTGCGCAGGGGGCGCAGTCTGGAAACACCATATATTTT	CASSAQGAQSGNTIYF
.	.	TRBV6-1	14	TRBJ2-7	TGTGCCAGCAGTGAACACAGGGTAGCCTACGAGCAGTACTTC	CASSEHRVAYEQYF
.	.	TRBV5-4	16	TRBJ2-1	TGTGCCAGCAGCTTGTACTCCTCGGCTCCTCACAATGAGCAGTTCTTC	CASSLYSSAPHNEQFF
.	.	TRBV4-1	15	TRBJ1-1	TGCGCCAGCAGCCGCCAGGCCAGGGGCGAGACTGAAGCTTTCTTT	CASSRQARGETEAFF
once	.	TRBV19	15	TRBJ1-2	TGTGCCAGCAGAGAGCCGGGGGGAGTGCACTATGGCTACACCTTC	CASREPGGVHYGYTF
.	.	TRBV10-3	12	TRBJ1-2	TGTGCCACCAGGGCGGAGGGGAGTGGCTACACCTTC	CATRAEGSGYTF
.	.	TRBV7-2	17	TRBJ2-4	TGTGCCAGCAGCTTATCAGACTGGCAGAGAGCCAAAAACATTCAGTACTTC	CASSLSDWQRAKNIQYF
.	.	TRBV7-9	14	TRBJ1-6	TGTGCCAGCACCTTAAGGGACATCAGTTCACCCCTCCACTTT	CASTLRDISSPLHF
.	.	TRBV13	13	TRBJ1-5	TGTGCCAGCAGCTCTAGAATTAATCAGCCCCAGCATTTT	CASSSRINQPQHF
.	TRBD1	TRBV5-1	14	TRBJ2-7	TGCGCCAGCTCCGCGGGGCAGGGGGCATACGAGCAGTACTTC	CASSAGQGAYEQYF
.	.	TRBV7-2	14	TRBJ1-5	TGTGCCAGCAGCTTAGCCATATCCCCCGGGTCCCAGCATTTT	CASSLAISPGSQHF
.	TRBD1	TRBV29-1	12	TRBJ1-4	TGCAGCGGCCGGGACAGTAATGAAAAACTGTTTTTT	CSGRDSNEKLFF
once	TRBD1	TRBV2	15	TRBJ1-4	TGTGCCAGCAGTAGACAGGGAGTGACTAATGAAAAACTGTTTTTT	CASSRQGVTNEKLFF
.	TRBD1	TRBV19	15	TRBJ1-2	TGTGCCAGTAGTTCCCACGGACAGGTTAACTATGGCTACACCTTC	CASSSHGQVNYGYTF
.	TRBD2	TRBV28	16	TRBJ2-1	TGTGCCAGCAGTACCCCTAGCGGGGGCCCGCGGAATGAGCAGTTCTTC	CASSTPSGGPRNEQFF
few	TRBD1	TRBV6-1	13	TRBJ1-2	TGTGCCAGCAGTGGACAGGGGAACTATGGCTACACCTTC	CASSGQGNYGYTF